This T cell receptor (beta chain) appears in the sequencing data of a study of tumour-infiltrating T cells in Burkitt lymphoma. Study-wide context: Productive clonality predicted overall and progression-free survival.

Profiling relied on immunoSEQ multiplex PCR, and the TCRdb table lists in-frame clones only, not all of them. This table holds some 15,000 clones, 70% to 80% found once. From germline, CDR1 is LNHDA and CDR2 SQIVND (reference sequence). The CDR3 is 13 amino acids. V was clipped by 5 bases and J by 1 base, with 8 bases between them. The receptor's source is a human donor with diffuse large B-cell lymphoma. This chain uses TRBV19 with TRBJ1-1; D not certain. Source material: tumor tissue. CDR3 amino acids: CASSEQKNTEAFF. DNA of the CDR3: TGTGCCAGTAGTGAACAGAAGAACACTGAAGCTTTCTTT. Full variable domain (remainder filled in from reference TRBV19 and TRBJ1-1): DGGITQSPKYLFRKEGQNVTLSCEQNLNHDAMYWYRQDPGQGLRLIYYSQIVNDFQKGDIAEGYSVSREKKESFPLTVTSAQKNPTAFYLCASSEQKNTEAFFGQGTRLTVV.